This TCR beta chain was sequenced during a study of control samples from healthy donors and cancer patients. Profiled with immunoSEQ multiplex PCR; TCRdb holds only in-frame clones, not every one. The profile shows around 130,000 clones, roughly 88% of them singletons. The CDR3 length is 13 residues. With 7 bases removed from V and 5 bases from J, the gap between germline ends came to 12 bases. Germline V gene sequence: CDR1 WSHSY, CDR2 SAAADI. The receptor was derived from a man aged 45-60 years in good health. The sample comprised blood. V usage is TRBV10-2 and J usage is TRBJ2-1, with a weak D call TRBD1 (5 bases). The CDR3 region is CASTPIRDNEQFF. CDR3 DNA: TGCGCCAGCACTCCGATCAGGGACAATGAGCAGTTCTTC.